The rows below give T cell receptor beta chains drawn from one sample of a study of blood T cell repertoires in COVID-19. Repertoires were generated with immunoSEQ multiplex PCR, while TCRdb's copy carries only in-frame clones and drops some. The repertoire holds about 200,000 clones, with roughly nine tenths as singletons. The sample taken for sequencing was PBMCs or T cells enriched from blood (not recorded which). These receptors came from a woman aged 25 to 39 with acute COVID-19. Both conserved end residues are part of each CDR3.

v_call	cdr3_length	j_call	cdr3_aa
TRBV19	15	TRBJ2-7	CASSRPGLDTYEQYF
TRBV11-2	15	TRBJ1-1	CASSPRGFMNTEAFF
TRBV10-3	14	TRBJ1-1	CAISESLVDTEAFF
TRBV4-1	15	TRBJ2-7	CASSQDGQDNYEQYF
TRBV7-8	16	TRBJ1-5	CASSLEGGTGHQPQHF
TRBV10-2	14	TRBJ1-1	CASGRGQMNTEAFF
TRBV18	13	TRBJ2-5	CASSPQLSETQYF
TRBV6-5	15	TRBJ1-5	CASSYDQAGYQPQHF
TRBV5-5	15	TRBJ1-1	CASSLTGFVNTEAFF
TRBV5-6	12	TRBJ1-2	CASSRGQPLVTF
TRBV6-5	15	TRBJ1-2	CASSYGQGASYGYTF
TRBV10-3	15	TRBJ1-5	CAIRQGAGQSQPQHF
TRBV18	13	TRBJ1-2	CASSPTDSYGYTF
TRBV13	15	TRBJ1-2	CASSLGVSGNYGYTF
TRBV27	15	TRBJ2-1	CASSFSSGSYNEQFF
TRBV5-6	15	TRBJ1-5	CASSSGTGLGQPQHF
TRBV10-3	14	TRBJ2-7	CAISDLAGAYEQYF